This record looks at one TCR beta chain sequence and its context. No antigen is known for it. CDR1 is GTSNPN, CDR2 SVGIG, per germline (reference sequence). The germline V and J ends were trimmed by 5 bases and 4 bases, with 2 bases remaining between them. The CDR3 covers 10 residues. Expressed TCRB transcripts were sequenced because the isolated RNA had all been reverse transcribed beforehand. Profiling relied on immunoSEQ multiplex PCR, and the TCRdb table lists in-frame clones only, not all of them. The data contain around 430,000 clones, around 28% of them singletons. The data belong to a study of beta chain features in type 1 diabetes. General study results and limits: TCRB CDR3s from Type 1 diabetes patients were moderately but significantly shorter in all four CD4+ subsets.

Sequencing was carried out using naive CD4+ T cells from blood. This TCR derives from a man between 18 and 29 years old in good health. The chain has TRBV30 and TRBJ1-4, with D unclear. In nucleotides, the CDR3 is TGTGCCTGGGGTAATGAAAAACTGTTTTTT. This codes for CAWGNEKLFF. Drawing the rest from reference TRBV30 and TRBJ1-4, the complete variable domain is SQTIHQWPATLVQPVGSPLSLECTVEGTSNPNLYWYRQAAGRGLQLLFYSVGIGQISSEVPQNLSASRPQDRQFILSSKKLLLSDSGFYLCAWGNEKLFFGSGTQLSVL.